This T cell receptor (beta chain) was sequenced during a study of shared clonotypes between healthy human individuals. General study points: Estimated clonotype richness was generally higher in naive than memory subsets. Compared with clonotypes that all four donors shared, non-shared clonotypes had lower generation probabilities. The naive CD4 repertoires of a few donors were compared, and around 4.9% of clonotypes were shared.

TCRdb's table, derived via immunoSEQ multiplex PCR, lists solely in-frame clones and lacks some. Here the sample spans about 960,000 clones, around three quarters being singletons. Germline-derived CDR1 and CDR2 are MNHGY and SAAAGT. This CDR3 comprises 13 residues. Trimming took off 7 bases at V and 4 bases at J, with 13 bases between the two ends. A remark on this clone: The antigen is not known.

The chain has TRBV6-8 and TRBJ1-2; a possible D gene is TRBD1 (5 bases). Sample: memory CD4+ T cells sorted from blood. Sample subset: CD45RA-negative fraction. This TCR was sampled from a man younger than 30 in good health. CDR3 in amino acids: CASIRGGGYGYTF. CDR3 in DNA: TGTGCCAGCATCCGGGGGGGAGGCTATGGCTACACCTTC.